This TCR beta chain stems from a study of CD8+ T cells in alopecia areata. This clone was seen only a few times. Mouse gene names apply. Read data end 3 residues before the CDR3 end; the end is taken from the germline J gene. Extraction and reverse transcription of RNA yielded cDNA as the sequencing template. The repertoire was sequenced with immunoSEQ multiplex PCR; TCRdb's copy has only in-frame clones and lacks some. The sample holds about 270,000 clones, and no clone turns up only once. CDR3 size: 14 residues. The ends were cut back, 2 bases at V and 1 base at J, with 4 bases in the middle. The germline V gene has CDR1 NNHNN and CDR2 SYGAGS (reference sequence). On the basis of CD4, CD8alpha, NKG2D, NKG2ACE and other markers, pooled cutaneous lymph node cells were sorted.

This chain joins TRBV13-2 and TRBJ1-6, with D hard to call. TRBJ1-6 is reported as an ORF; its role is uncertain. The sequencing sample was made of CD4+ T cells sorted from a lymph node. The TCR was taken from a C3H/HeJ mouse with alopecia areata. The strain bears MHC haplotype H2-k. The covered CDR3 bases are TGTGCCAGCGGTGACAAATCCTATAATTCGCCC. The encoded protein is CASGDKSYNSP. The full CDR3 protein is CASGDKSYNSPLYF.